This T cell receptor (beta chain) was sequenced during a study of T cells in Graves' hyperthyroidism and ophthalmopathy. With 2 bases removed from V and 1 base from J, the gap between germline ends came to 8 bases. Germline V gene sequence: CDR1 SNHLY, CDR2 FYNNEI. This CDR3 region has 15 residues. This clonotype was seen ten or more times. Amplified TCR beta CDR3 regions derived from RNA transcripts. A first-round RT-PCR of the TCR CDR3 used the HTBI primer set. TCRdb redid the calling of the multiplex PCR reads with MiXCR, one entry per CDR3 protein. This sample carries some 700,000 distinct CDR3 sequences, 17% of them seen once, and the ten largest clones take around 15%.

The rearrangement uses TRBV2 and TRBJ1-4; a possible D gene is TRBD1 (5 bases). The sequenced sample was blood. This receptor was obtained from a man aged 45-65 years with Graves' hyperthyroidism. CDR3 nucleotides: TGTGCCAGCAGTGAATGGAGGGGAACTAATGAAAAACTGTTTTTT. It yields the protein CASSEWRGTNEKLFF.